This T cell receptor (beta chain) was documented in a study of blood T cell repertoires in COVID-19. Assay used: immunoSEQ multiplex PCR; TCRdb lists only in-frame clones, some missing. Of roughly 200,000 clones listed, approximately 81% are singletons. The CDR3 has 13 amino acids. Trimming left V 9 bases short and J 3 bases short, with 14 bases between. The germline gives CDR1 MGHDK, CDR2 SYGVNS. The sample taken for sequencing was peripheral blood. V is TRBV25-1 and J is TRBJ1-1, with no clear D. The source of this sequence is an older person with COVID-19, enrolled during active disease. DNA for the CDR3: TGTGCCAGAGAGATTGGGCGCGACACTGAAGCTTTCTTT. Translation gives CAREIGRDTEAFF.